One T cell receptor (beta chain) is described in this entry. Its matching antigen is unknown. The data are from a study of shared clonotypes between healthy human individuals. Findings and limits, study-wide: Naive subsets usually exceeded memory subsets in estimated richness.

The repertoire was sequenced with immunoSEQ multiplex PCR; TCRdb's copy has only in-frame clones and lacks some. The sample holds 2 million to 2.5 million clones; roughly 96% are singletons and the top ten take 0.1% to 0.15%. This receptor was taken from a man between 18 and 35 years old in good health. The material sequenced was naive CD4+ T cells sorted from blood. Subset described: CD45RA+ positively selected.

The DNA for the CDR3 is TGTGCCAGCAGATACGGGACTTACCACACCTTC. Translated, it gives CASRYGTYHTF. J is TRBJ1-2 and V is TRBV2; tentatively, D is TRBD1 (5 bases). CDR1 and CDR2 from the germline V gene are SNHLY and FYNNEI. This CDR3 region has 11 residues. Trimming removed 6 bases from V and 12 bases from J, with 14 bases in between. The full variable domain, completed using reference TRBV2 and TRBJ1-2, is EPEVTQTPSHQVTQMGQEVILRCVPISNHLYFYWYRQILGQKVEFLVSFYNNEISEKSEIFDDQFSVERPDGSNFTLKIRSTKLEDSAMYFCASRYGTYHTFGSGTRLTVV.